The sequence of this T cell receptor (beta chain) was determined in a study of blood T cell repertoires in COVID-19. Overall study context: Acute-phase and convalescent COVID-19 samples originated in the United States, Italy and Spain.

This CDR3 has 15 amino acids. Germline loops: CDR1 MNHEY, CDR2 SVGAGI. With V trimmed by 7 bases and J by 6 bases, 11 bases remained unmatched. In the source study's methods: Nucleated cell number was recorded as an estimate derived from reference gene primer amplification. Generated by immunoSEQ multiplex PCR, the TCRdb table keeps only in-frame clones and is missing some. The D gene and trimming were derived from the DNA, and the V and J assignments and clone size from that table. This table holds some 200,000 clones, 80% to 90% found once. Which cohort a participant joined came from the clinical history participants gave. This clone was seen repeatedly, ten times or more.

This receptor was identified in a man in his forties who had recovered from COVID-19. Material: PBMCs or T cells enriched from blood (not recorded which). The chain is built from TRBV6-5 and TRBJ2-7; TRBD2 matches 11 bases. The CDR3 region is CASTRLAGHVGEQYF. The CDR3 coding sequence is TGTGCCAGCACCAGACTAGCGGGACACGTTGGCGAGCAGTACTTC.